The table lists the clone carrying this TCR beta chain with a few counts. Its antigen remains unidentified. The CDR3 contains 14 residues. Germline V lookup: CDR1 SGHAT, CDR2 FQNNGV. The V gene end was trimmed by 4 bases and the J gene end by 9 bases; junction bases not matched to a gene: 8. Some clones are missing from TCRdb's copy, which holds only in-frame ones; the method was immunoSEQ multiplex PCR. This sample has hundreds of thousands of clones; about three quarters occur once, and the top ten carry around 2%. This sample was included in a study of shared clonotypes between healthy human individuals. For the study at large: Two women and three men aged 18 to 49 made up the donors.

Study-level results: The donor pool, a small one, limited the genetic and exposure-history diversity represented. Naive CD4 clonotypes were shared across a few donors at about 5.2%.

Sequences were obtained from memory CD4+ T cells sorted from blood. The subset was: CD45RA-negative fraction. This TCR was sampled from a woman aged 25-40 years in good health. The rearrangement uses TRBV11-2 and TRBJ2-1, with 8 bases fitting TRBD2. CDR3 amino acids: CASSSAGAGLEQFF. The CDR3 DNA follows: TGTGCCAGCAGCTCAGCGGGAGCGGGACTTGAGCAGTTCTTC.